A single sample gave rise to the 15 T cell receptor beta chains below, sequenced in a study of molecular identifiers for immune sequencing clone quantification. Via MiXCR, TCRdb re-called the PCR reads, giving one row per CDR3 protein. In the table there are 35,000 to 45,000 distinct CDR3 sequences, under 20% of which are singletons. The sequencing input was naive CD8+ T cells from blood, with Jurkat cell RNA spiked in. Subset of the sample: FACS-sorted CD8+CD4-CCR7+CD45RA+ naive T cells. The source of these receptors is a human donor in good health. Some libraries in this study had Jurkat cell RNA spiked in.

Turning to this clonotype: A much bigger clone sits one base away, suggesting this may be a read error. This rearrangement joins TRBV13 to TRBJ2-7, with TRBD1 identical over 9 bases. The CDR3 length is 15 residues. Germline-derived CDR1 and CDR2 are PRHDT and FYEKMQ (reference sequence). For the CDR3, the DNA is TGTGGCAGCAGCCGCCCGGGACAGGGAGTTTACGAGCAGTACTTC. Its protein is CGSSRPGQGVYEQYF.

The CDR3 here is CASSLGTEGYEQYF. The CDR3 DNA sequence: TGCGCCAGCAGCCTGGGGACAGAGGGCTACGAGCAGTACTTC. The chain carries TRBV4-1 and TRBJ2-7, with TRBD1 matching over 7 bases. V gave up 4 bases and J gave up 3 bases; unmatched junction bases: 6. The CDR3 contains 14 residues. In germline, CDR1 is MGHRA, CDR2 YSYEKL.

This clonotype was detected ten times or more. The V and J genes are TRBV7-9 and TRBJ1-1; weak D call: TRBD1 (6 bases). Germline lookup yields CDR1 SEHNR and CDR2 FQNEAQ (reference sequence). V lost 2 bases and J lost 5, with 15 bases in between. CDR3 length: 15 amino acids. This chain's CDR3 is CASSLMWGARTEAFF. CDR3 DNA sequence: TGTGCCAGCAGCTTAATGTGGGGGGCGAGGACTGAAGCTTTCTTT. The whole variable domain, remainder taken from reference TRBV7-9 and TRBJ1-1, is DTGVSQNPRHKITKRGQNVTFRCDPISEHNRLYWYRQTLGQGPEFLTYFQNEAQLEKSRLLSDRFSAERPKGSFSTLEIQRTEQGDSAMYLCASSLMWGARTEAFFGQGTRLTVV.

For this clonotype: A much larger clone differs by one base, so this may be a read error. The chain recombines TRBV10-3 with TRBJ2-7, with a tentative D call TRBD2 (5 bases). Germline V gives CDR1 ENHRY, CDR2 SYGVKD. The CDR3 loop spans 11 amino acids. Here the CDR3 DNA reads TGTACCATCGCGTACGGAGGCGAGCAGTACTTC. It translates to CTIAYGGEQYF.

This clonotype was counted once. The gene calls are TRBV3-1 and TRBJ2-1, with unresolved D. Germline CDR1 is LGHDT and CDR2 is YNNKEL (reference sequence). Trimming took off 1 base at V and 3 bases at J, with 7 bases between the two ends. This CDR3 is 14 amino acids long. The CDR3 spells CASSQGPIYNEQFF. Here the CDR3 DNA reads TGTGCCAGCAGCCAAGGCCCAATCTACAATGAGCAGTTCTTC.

The sample holds a few counts of this clonotype. This may be a read error: a much more frequent sequence differs by one nucleotide. The chain uses TRBV4-1 and TRBJ1-4; a possible D gene is TRBD1 (5 bases). Germline lookup yields CDR1 MGHRA and CDR2 YSYEKL. V was cut by 1 base and J by 7 bases, with 13 bases left in between. The CDR3 is 15 residues long. CDR3 DNA sequence: TGCGCCAGCAGCCAAGGAGGGACGGTGAGTGAAAAACTGTTTTTT. Amino acids: CASSQGGTVSEKLFF.

The V gene is TRBV4-3, the J gene TRBJ1-6; D not resolved. Per germline, CDR1 LGHNA and CDR2 YSLEER. CDR3 length: 16 amino acids. Trimming took off 4 bases at V and 7 bases at J, with 17 bases between the two ends. The CDR3 sequence is CASSPNDVDLNSPLHF. The CDR3 DNA reads as TGCGCCAGCAGCCCAAACGACGTAGATTTAAATTCACCCCTCCACTTT.

This clonotype is labeled as medium-sized. The genes are TRBV28 and TRBJ2-3; 8 positions agree with TRBD2. Trimming took 3 bases from V and 6 from J; bases not matched to a gene: 11. The germline gives CDR1 MDHEN, CDR2 SYDVKM. The CDR3 consists of 16 residues. CDR3 sequence reads: CASSLSSGAPLDTQYF. Written as DNA, the CDR3 is TGTGCCAGCAGTTTGAGTAGCGGGGCCCCTTTGGATACGCAGTATTTT.

This clonotype was seen a handful of times. The rearrangement joins TRBV6-5 to TRBJ2-2; 7 bases are shared with TRBD1. The CDR3 has 15 amino acids. The V segment lost 5 bases and the J segment 3 bases; nucleotides outside the gene matches: 6. Germline CDR1 reads MNHEY; CDR2 reads SVGAGI. For the CDR3, the DNA is TGTGCCAGCAGTGCCGACGACAGGGACACCGGGGAGCTGTTTTTT. Translated: CASSADDRDTGELFF.

A word on this clonotype: Since a much larger clone is just one base distant, this may be a read error. This chain uses TRBV29-1 with TRBJ2-7, with D possibly being TRBD1 (5 bases). The CDR3 spans 13 residues. Per germline, CDR1 SQVTM and CDR2 ANQGSEA. V lost 8 bases and J 2 bases, leaving 16 bases between the germline ends. In nucleotides, the CDR3 is TGCAGCATTACGACAGATGCCGCCTACGAGCAGTACTTC. Amino acid sequence: CSITTDAAYEQYF.

This clonotype was seen a handful of times. A much larger clonotype is one base distant, so this may be a read error. This chain joins TRBV6-5 and TRBJ2-4; D gene uncertain. With 2 bases removed from V and 10 bases from J, the gap between germline ends came to 12 bases. The CDR3 length is 13 residues. CDR1 is MNHEY, CDR2 SVGAGI, per germline. This CDR3 reads CASSYVFGEIQYF. The CDR3 nucleotides are TGTGCCAGCAGTTACGTATTTGGAGAAATTCAGTACTTC.

Note on this clonotype: A much more abundant neighbour one base away suggests this may be a read error. The chain recombines TRBV19 with TRBJ2-7; TRBD1 agrees at 9 bases. The germline CDR1 and CDR2 sequences are LNHDA and SQIVND (reference sequence). This CDR3 comprises 15 residues. The CDR3, as DNA: TGTGCCGGTAGTGCGGGACAGGGAATTACCTACGAGCAGTACTTC. Protein sequence: CAGSAGQGITYEQYF. Filled out from reference TRBV19 and TRBJ2-7, the complete variable domain reads DGGITQSPKYLFRKEGQNVTLSCEQNLNHDAMYWYRQDPGQGLRLIYYSQIVNDFQKGDIAEGYSVSREKKESFPLTVTSAQKNPTAFYLCAGSAGQGITYEQYFGPGTRLTVT.

This clonotype was counted many times. The chain recombines TRBV7-9 with TRBJ1-4; D is perhaps TRBD1 (5 bases). The CDR3 runs 17 residues. Trimming took 5 bases from V and 7 from J, leaving 23 bases between them. CDR1 and CDR2 from the germline V gene are SEHNR and FQNEAQ (reference sequence). The CDR3 spells CASSPSEGGRGGEKLFF. The CDR3 coding sequence is TGTGCCAGCAGCCCATCCGAGGGTGGCCGGGGCGGTGAAAAACTGTTTTTT. The full variable domain, rest sourced from reference TRBV7-9 and TRBJ1-4, is DTGVSQNPRHKITKRGQNVTFRCDPISEHNRLYWYRQTLGQGPEFLTYFQNEAQLEKSRLLSDRFSAERPKGSFSTLEIQRTEQGDSAMYLCASSPSEGGRGGEKLFFGSGTQLSVL.

Details on this clonotype: A read error is possible here, since a much larger clone lies one base away. The chain links TRBV30 to TRBJ2-3, with D perhaps TRBD1 (5 bases). CDR3 length: 13 residues. The V gene's germline CDR1 is GTSNPN and CDR2 SVGIG (reference sequence). For the CDR3, the DNA is TGTGCCTGGAGCCGGCTGGGCACAGGTACGCAGTATTTT. Its translation is CAWSRLGTGTQYF. The full variable domain, completed using reference TRBV30 and TRBJ2-3, is SQTIHQWPATLVQPVGSPLSLECTVEGTSNPNLYWYRQAAGRGLQLLFYSVGIGQISSEVPQNLSASRPQDRQFILSSKKLLLSDSGFYLCAWSRLGTGTQYFGPGTRLTVL.

This clonotype was recorded many times. The CDR3 loop is CASSFRLGQPQHF. The CDR3 nucleotides read TGTGCCAGCAGTTTCCGCCTGGGTCAGCCCCAGCATTTT. This chain links TRBV6-2 or TRBV6-3 with TRBJ1-5; D remains ambiguous. The CDR3 runs 13 residues. The germline gives CDR1 MNHEY, CDR2 SVGEGT. V was pared by 4 bases and J by 6 bases, with 10 bases between.